This TCR beta chain was sequenced during a study of beta chain features in type 1 diabetes. As to this clone: Its target is unknown.

Study-wide results and caveats: In the patient group, naive, central memory and Treg TCRB repertoires seemed more alike than in the healthy donor group. There was no resolution here of whether HLA type influences TCRB rearrangement. Significant though moderate, a shortening of TCRB CDR3s appeared in all four CD4+ subsets of Type 1 diabetes patients.

Per the germline V gene, CDR1 is SGHTA and CDR2 is FQGNSA. The CDR3 has 15 residues. Since all of the isolated RNA was reverse transcribed, expressed TCRB transcripts were what got sequenced. Method: immunoSEQ multiplex PCR; TCRdb's copy keeps in-frame clones and lacks some. The sample shows over 20,000 clones, roughly 45% of them seen only once. The V gene is TRBV7-2, the J gene TRBJ2-5; 10 bases fit TRBD2. The J call may not be correct, given that the DNA end is closer to TRBJ2-7. Sequenced material: stem cell memory CD4+ T cells from blood. The source is a man younger than 40 with type 1 diabetes. Here the CDR3 DNA reads TGTGCCAGCAGCTGGGGGACTAGCGCGACCTACGAGCAGTACTTC. Protein: CASSWGTSATYEQYF.